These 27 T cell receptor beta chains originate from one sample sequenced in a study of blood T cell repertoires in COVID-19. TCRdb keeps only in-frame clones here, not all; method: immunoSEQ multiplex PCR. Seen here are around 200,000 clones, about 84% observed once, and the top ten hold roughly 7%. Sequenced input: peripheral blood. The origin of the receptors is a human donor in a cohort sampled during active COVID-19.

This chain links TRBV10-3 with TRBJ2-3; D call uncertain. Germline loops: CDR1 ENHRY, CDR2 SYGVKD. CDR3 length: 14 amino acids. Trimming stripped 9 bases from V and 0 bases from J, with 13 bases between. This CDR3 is CAITKQMSTDTQYF. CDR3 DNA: TGTGCCATTACGAAACAGATGAGCACAGATACGCAGTATTTT.

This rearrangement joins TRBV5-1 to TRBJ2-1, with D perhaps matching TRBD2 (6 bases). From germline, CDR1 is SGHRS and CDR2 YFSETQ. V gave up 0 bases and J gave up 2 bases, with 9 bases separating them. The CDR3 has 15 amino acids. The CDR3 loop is CASSLAGDPYNEQFF. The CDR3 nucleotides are TGCGCCAGCAGCTTGGCGGGGGACCCCTACAATGAGCAGTTCTTC.

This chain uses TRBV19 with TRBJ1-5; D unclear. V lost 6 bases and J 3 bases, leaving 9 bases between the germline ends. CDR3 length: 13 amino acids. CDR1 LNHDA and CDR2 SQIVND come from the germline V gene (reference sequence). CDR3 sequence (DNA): TGTGCCAGTAGCATACAGAACAATCAGCCCCAGCATTTT. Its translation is CASSIQNNQPQHF.

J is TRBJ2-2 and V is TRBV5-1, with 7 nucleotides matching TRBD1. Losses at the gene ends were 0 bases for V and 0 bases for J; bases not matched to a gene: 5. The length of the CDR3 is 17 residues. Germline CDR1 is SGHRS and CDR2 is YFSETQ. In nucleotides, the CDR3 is TGCGCCAGCAGCTTGGTTGCTGACAGGGCGAACACCGGGGAGCTGTTTTTT. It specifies CASSLVADRANTGELFF.

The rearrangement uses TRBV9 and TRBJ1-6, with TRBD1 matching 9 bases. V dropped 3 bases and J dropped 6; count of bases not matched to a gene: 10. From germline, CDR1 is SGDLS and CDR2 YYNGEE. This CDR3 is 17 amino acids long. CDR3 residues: CASSDSPDRGGNSPLHF. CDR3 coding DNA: TGTGCCAGCAGCGACTCCCCGGACAGGGGCGGTAATTCACCCCTCCACTTT.

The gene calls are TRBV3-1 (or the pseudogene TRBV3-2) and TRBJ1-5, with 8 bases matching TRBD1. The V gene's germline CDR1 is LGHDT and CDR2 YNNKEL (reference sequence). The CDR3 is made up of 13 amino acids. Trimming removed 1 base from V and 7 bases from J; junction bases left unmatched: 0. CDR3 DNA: TGTGCCAGCAGCCAAGGACAGGGGCAGCCCCAGCATTTT. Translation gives CASSQGQGQPQHF.

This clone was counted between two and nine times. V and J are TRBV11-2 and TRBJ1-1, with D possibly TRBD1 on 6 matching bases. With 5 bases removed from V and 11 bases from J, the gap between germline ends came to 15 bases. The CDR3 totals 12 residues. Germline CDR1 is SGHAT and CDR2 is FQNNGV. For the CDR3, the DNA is TGTGCCAGCAGCAAAACTACAGGGCCGGCTTTCTTT. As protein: CASSKTTGPAFF.

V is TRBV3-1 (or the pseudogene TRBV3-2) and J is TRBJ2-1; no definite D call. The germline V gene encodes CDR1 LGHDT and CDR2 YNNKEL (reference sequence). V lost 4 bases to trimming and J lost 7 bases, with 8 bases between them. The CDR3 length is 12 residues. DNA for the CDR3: TGTGCCAGCAGCCGGCAGGAAAATGAGCAGTTCTTC. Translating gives CASSRQENEQFF.

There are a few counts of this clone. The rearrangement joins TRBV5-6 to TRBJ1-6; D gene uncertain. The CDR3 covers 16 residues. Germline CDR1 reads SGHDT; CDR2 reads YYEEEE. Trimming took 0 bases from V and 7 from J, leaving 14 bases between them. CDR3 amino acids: CASSLGPGGQNSPLHF. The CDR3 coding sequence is TGTGCCAGCAGCTTGGGACCCGGAGGGCAAAATTCACCCCTCCACTTT.

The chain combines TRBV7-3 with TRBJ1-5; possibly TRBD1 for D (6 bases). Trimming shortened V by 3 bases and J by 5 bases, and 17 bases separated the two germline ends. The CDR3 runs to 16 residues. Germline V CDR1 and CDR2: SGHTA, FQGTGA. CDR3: CASSLEKGHSYQPQHF. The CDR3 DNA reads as TGTGCCAGCAGCTTGGAAAAGGGACACTCTTATCAGCCCCAGCATTTT.

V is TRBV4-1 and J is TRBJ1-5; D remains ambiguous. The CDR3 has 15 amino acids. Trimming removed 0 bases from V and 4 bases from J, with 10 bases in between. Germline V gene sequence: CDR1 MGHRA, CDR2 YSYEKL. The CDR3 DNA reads TGCGCCAGCAGCCAAGATGGGAGGGTGAATCAGCCCCAGCATTTT. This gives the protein CASSQDGRVNQPQHF.

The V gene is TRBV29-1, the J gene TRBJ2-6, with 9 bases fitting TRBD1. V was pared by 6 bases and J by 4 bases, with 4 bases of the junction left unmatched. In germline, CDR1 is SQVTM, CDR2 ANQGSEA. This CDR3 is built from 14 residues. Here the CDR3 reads CSVGQGLGANVLTF. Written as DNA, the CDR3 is TGCAGCGTGGGACAGGGACTCGGGGCCAACGTCCTGACTTTC. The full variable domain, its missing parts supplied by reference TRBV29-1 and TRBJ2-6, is SAVISQKPSRDICQRGTSLTIQCQVDSQVTMMFWYRQQPGQSLTLIATANQGSEATYESGFVIDKFPISRPNLTFSTLTVSNMSPEDSSIYLCSVGQGLGANVLTFGAGSRLTVL.

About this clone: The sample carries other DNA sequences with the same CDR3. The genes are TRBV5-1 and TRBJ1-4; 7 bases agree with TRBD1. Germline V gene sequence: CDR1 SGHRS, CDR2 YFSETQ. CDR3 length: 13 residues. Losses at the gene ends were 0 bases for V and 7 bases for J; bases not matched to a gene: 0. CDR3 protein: CASSLGQGEKLFF. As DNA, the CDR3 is TGCGCCAGCAGCTTGGGACAGGGTGAAAAACTGTTTTTT.

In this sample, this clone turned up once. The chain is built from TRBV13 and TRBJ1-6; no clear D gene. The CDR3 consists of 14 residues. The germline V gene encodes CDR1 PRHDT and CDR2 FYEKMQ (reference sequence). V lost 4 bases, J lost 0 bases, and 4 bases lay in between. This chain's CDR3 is CASSSSSYNSPLHF. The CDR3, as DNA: TGTGCCAGCAGCTCCAGCTCCTATAATTCACCCCTCCACTTT.

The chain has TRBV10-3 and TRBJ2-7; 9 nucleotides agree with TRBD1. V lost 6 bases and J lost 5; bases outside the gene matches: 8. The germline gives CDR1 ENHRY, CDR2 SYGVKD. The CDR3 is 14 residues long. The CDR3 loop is CAIRPNRGLNEQYF. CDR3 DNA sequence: TGTGCCATCAGGCCCAACAGGGGGCTAAACGAGCAGTACTTC.

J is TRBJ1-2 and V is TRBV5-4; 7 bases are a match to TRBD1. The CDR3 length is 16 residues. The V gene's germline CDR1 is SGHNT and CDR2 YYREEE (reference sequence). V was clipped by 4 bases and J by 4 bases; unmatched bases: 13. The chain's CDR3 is CASSRYLGQSSYGYTF. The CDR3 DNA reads TGTGCCAGCAGCCGATATTTGGGACAGTCCTCCTATGGCTACACCTTC.

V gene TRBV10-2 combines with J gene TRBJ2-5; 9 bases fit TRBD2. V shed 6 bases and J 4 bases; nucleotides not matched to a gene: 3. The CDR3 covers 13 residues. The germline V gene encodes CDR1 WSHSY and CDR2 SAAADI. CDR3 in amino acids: CASRIAGVETQYF. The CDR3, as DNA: TGCGCCAGCAGAATAGCGGGGGTAGAGACCCAGTACTTC.

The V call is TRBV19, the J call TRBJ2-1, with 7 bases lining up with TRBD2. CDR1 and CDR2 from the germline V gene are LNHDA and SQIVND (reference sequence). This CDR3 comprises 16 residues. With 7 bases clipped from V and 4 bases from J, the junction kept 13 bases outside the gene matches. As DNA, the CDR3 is TGTGCCAGTACCACGCACCTGGGGGGGATGTACAATGAGCAGTTCTTC. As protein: CASTTHLGGMYNEQFF. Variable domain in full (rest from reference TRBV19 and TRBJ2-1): DGGITQSPKYLFRKEGQNVTLSCEQNLNHDAMYWYRQDPGQGLRLIYYSQIVNDFQKGDIAEGYSVSREKKESFPLTVTSAQKNPTAFYLCASTTHLGGMYNEQFFGPGTRLTVL.

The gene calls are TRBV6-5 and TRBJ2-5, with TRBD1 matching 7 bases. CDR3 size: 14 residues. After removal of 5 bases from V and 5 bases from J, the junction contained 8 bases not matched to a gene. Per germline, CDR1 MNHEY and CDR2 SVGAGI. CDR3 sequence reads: CASSRDSFVETQYF. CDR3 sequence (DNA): TGTGCCAGCAGTCGGGACAGTTTTGTTGAGACCCAGTACTTC.

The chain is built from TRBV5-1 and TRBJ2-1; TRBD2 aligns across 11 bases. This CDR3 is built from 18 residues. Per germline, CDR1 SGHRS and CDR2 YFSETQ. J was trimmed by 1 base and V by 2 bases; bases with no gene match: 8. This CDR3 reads CASSFSLAGGNSYNEQFF. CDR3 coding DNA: TGCGCCAGCAGCTTTTCCCTAGCGGGGGGTAATTCCTACAATGAGCAGTTCTTC.

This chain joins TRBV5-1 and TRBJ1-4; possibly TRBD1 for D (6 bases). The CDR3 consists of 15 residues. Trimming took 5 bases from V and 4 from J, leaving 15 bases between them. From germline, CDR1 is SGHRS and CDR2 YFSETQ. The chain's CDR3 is CASRSSGHINEKLFF. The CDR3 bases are TGCGCCAGCAGATCCTCGGGACACATTAATGAAAAACTGTTTTTT.

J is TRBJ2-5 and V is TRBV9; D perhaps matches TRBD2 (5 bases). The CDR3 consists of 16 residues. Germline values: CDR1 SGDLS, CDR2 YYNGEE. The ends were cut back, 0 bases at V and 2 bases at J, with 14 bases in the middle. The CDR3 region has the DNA TGTGCCAGCAGCGTAGGTCGGAGGCAGCAACAAGAGACCCAGTACTTC. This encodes CASSVGRRQQQETQYF.

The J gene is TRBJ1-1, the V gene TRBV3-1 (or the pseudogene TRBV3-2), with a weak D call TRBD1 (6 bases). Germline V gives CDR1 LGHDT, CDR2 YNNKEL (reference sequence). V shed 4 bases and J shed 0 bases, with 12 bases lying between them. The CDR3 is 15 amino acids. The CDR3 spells CASSRPGQMNTEAFF. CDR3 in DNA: TGTGCCAGCAGCCGCCCGGGACAAATGAACACTGAAGCTTTCTTT.

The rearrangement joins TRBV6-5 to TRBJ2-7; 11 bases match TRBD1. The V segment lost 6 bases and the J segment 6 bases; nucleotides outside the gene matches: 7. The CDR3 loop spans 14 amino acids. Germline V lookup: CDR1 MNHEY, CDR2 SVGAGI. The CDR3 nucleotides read TGTGCCAGCAGACTGGACAGGGGGCCTGGCGAGCAGTACTTC. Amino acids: CASRLDRGPGEQYF.

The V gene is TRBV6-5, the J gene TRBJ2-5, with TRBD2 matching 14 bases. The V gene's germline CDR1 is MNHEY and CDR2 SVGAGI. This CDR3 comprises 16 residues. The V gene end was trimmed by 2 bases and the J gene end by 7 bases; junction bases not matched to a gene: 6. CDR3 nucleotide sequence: TGTGCCAGCAGTTACCTCGGGACTAGCGGGGGTGGGACCCAGTACTTC. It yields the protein CASSYLGTSGGGTQYF.

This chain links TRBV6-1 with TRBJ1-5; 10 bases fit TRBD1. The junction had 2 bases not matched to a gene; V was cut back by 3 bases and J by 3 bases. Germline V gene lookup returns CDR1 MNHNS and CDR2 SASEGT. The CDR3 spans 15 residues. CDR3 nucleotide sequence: TGTGCCAGCAGTGATGGGACAGGGGTCAATCAGCCCCAGCATTTT. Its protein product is CASSDGTGVNQPQHF.

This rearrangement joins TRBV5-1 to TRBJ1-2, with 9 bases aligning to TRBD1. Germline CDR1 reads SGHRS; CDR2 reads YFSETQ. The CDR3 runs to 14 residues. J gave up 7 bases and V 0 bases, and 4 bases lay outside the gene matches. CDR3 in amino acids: CASSLEDRGSGYTF. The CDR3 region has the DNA TGCGCCAGCAGCTTGGAGGACAGGGGCAGTGGCTACACCTTC.